The 27 T cell receptor beta chains below were found in one sample sequenced in a study of OX40 agonist ivuxolimab in advanced cancers. Measured with immunoSEQ multiplex PCR; TCRdb has only the in-frame clones, and not every one. Of 12,000 or so clones listed, 75% to 90% were seen once; the top ten hold 11% to 15%. The source material was CD4+ or CD8+ T cells sorted from blood, sampled in a trial of the OX40 agonist ivuxolimab. The receptors were gathered from an adult with an advanced solid tumor such as melanoma, head and neck, liver or kidney cancer.

The CDR3 is CAWSQSGGEGWEKLFF. The CDR3 region has the DNA TGTGCCTGGAGTCAGTCAGGGGGCGAAGGTTGGGAAAAACTGTTTTTT. The chain joins TRBV30 to TRBJ1-4; TRBD1 matches at 8 bases. V shed 2 bases and J 8 bases; nucleotides not matched to a gene: 13. CDR1 and CDR2 from the germline V gene are GTSNPN and SVGIG (reference sequence). The CDR3 sequence is 16 residues long.

CDR3 sequence: CASSLDKNTEAFF. The CDR3 DNA reads as TGTGCCAGCAGTTTAGACAAGAACACTGAAGCTTTCTTT. The J gene is TRBJ1-1, the V gene TRBV27; D is ambiguous. The germline V and J ends were trimmed by 2 bases and 1 base, with 5 bases remaining between them. Germline CDR1 is MNHEY and CDR2 is SMNVEV (reference sequence). CDR3 length equals 13 residues.

The table lists this clone with a few counts. The V call is TRBV19, the J call TRBJ2-2; 8 bases fit TRBD2. The junction had 7 bases not matched to a gene; V was cut back by 2 bases and J by 2 bases. The germline gives CDR1 LNHDA, CDR2 SQIVND (reference sequence). The CDR3 totals 17 residues. The CDR3 reads CASSIYRLAINTGELFF. CDR3 bases: TGTGCCAGTAGTATATATCGACTAGCGATCAACACCGGGGAGCTGTTTTTT.

The table lists this clone with a count of one. CDR3: CASSQEGGLFYEQYF. CDR3 bases: TGCGCCAGCAGCCAAGAGGGGGGGCTGTTCTACGAGCAGTACTTC. V and J are TRBV4-1 and TRBJ2-7; TRBD2 is a possible D gene (7 bases). Trimming stripped 0 bases from V and 3 bases from J, with 12 bases between. This CDR3 spans 15 amino acids. CDR1 MGHRA and CDR2 YSYEKL come from the germline V gene.

Here the CDR3 reads CASSLGAGITYEQYF. CDR3 DNA sequence: TGCGCCAGCAGCTTGGGTGCAGGGATAACCTACGAGCAGTACTTC. The chain combines TRBV5-1 with TRBJ2-7; the D gene is possibly TRBD1 (5 bases). Germline assignment: CDR1 SGHRS and CDR2 YFSETQ. V dropped 0 bases and J dropped 2 bases, with 12 bases sitting between them. There are 15 residues in the CDR3. The whole variable domain, filled in from reference TRBV5-1 and TRBJ2-7, reads KAGVTQTPRYLIKTRGQQVTLSCSPISGHRSVSWYQQTPGQGLQFLFEYFSETQRNKGNFPGRFSGRQFSNSRSEMNVSTLELGDSALYLCASSLGAGITYEQYFGPGTRLTVT.

The chain recombines TRBV29-1 with TRBJ2-1; maybe TRBD1 (6 bases). The ends were cut back, 3 bases at V and 6 bases at J, with 12 bases in the middle. Germline V CDR1 and CDR2: SQVTM, ANQGSEA. There are 13 residues in the CDR3. The CDR3: CSVEGAAVNEQFF. The CDR3 DNA sequence: TGCAGCGTTGAGGGGGCTGCCGTCAATGAGCAGTTCTTC.

The chain uses TRBV29-1 and TRBJ2-7; a possible D gene is TRBD2 (6 bases). V lost 2 bases and J 2 bases, leaving 13 bases between the germline ends. The CDR3 has 14 residues. Germline CDR1 SQVTM, CDR2 ANQGSEA. The DNA of the CDR3 is TGCAGCGTTGAACGGGCGGAGGGGACCTACGAGCAGTACTTC. Translation: CSVERAEGTYEQYF.

V usage is TRBV6-4 and J usage is TRBJ2-3, with TRBD2 matching 7 bases. Germline V gene lookup returns CDR1 MRHNA and CDR2 SNTAGT. The CDR3 extends over 14 amino acids. V dropped 4 bases and J dropped 2; count of bases not matched to a gene: 3. CDR3 protein: CASSAGGPTDTQYF. The CDR3 DNA reads TGTGCCAGCAGTGCGGGGGGTCCCACAGATACGCAGTATTTT.

V usage is TRBV9 and J usage is TRBJ2-3; the D is unclear. Looked up from germline, CDR1 is SGDLS and CDR2 is YYNGEE. The ends were cut back, 7 bases at V and 0 bases at J, with 12 bases in the middle. The CDR3 totals 14 residues. The CDR3 loop reads CASGNGGSTDTQYF. DNA of the CDR3: TGTGCCAGCGGGAACGGCGGAAGCACAGATACGCAGTATTTT.

This rearrangement joins TRBV9 to TRBJ2-3; D is unresolved. V lost 0 bases to trimming and J lost 4 bases, with 3 bases between them. This CDR3 has 12 residues. CDR1 and CDR2 (germline): SGDLS, YYNGEE. The CDR3 DNA reads TGTGCCAGCAGCGTAGGTCCAGATACGCAGTATTTT. Residues: CASSVGPDTQYF.

The genes are TRBV9 and TRBJ1-2; a possible D gene is TRBD1 (5 bases). V was trimmed by 0 bases and J by 2 bases, leaving 11 bases between them. CDR1 is SGDLS and CDR2 is YYNGEE in the germline V gene. CDR3 length: 15 residues. CDR3 sequence: CASSVAETVNYGYTF. In nucleotides, the CDR3 is TGTGCCAGCAGCGTAGCTGAGACAGTCAACTATGGCTACACCTTC.

The chain has TRBV11-2 and TRBJ2-5; TRBD2 matches at 12 bases. CDR1 is SGHAT, CDR2 FQNNGV, per germline. The CDR3 runs 16 residues. J lost 4 bases, V lost 4 bases, and 7 bases had no gene match. The CDR3 DNA follows: TGTGCCAGCAGCTCCCTAGCGGGAGGGCTACTAGAGACCCAGTACTTC. Its protein is CASSSLAGGLLETQYF.

The V and J genes are TRBV7-8 and TRBJ2-1, with D perhaps TRBD1 (6 bases). Per germline, CDR1 SGHVS and CDR2 FQNEAQ. There are 13 residues in the CDR3. Between the trimmed V and J ends, which lost 5 bases and 8 bases, there was a span of 13 bases. CDR3 protein: CASSLQGSYEQFF. CDR3 bases: TGTGCCAGCAGCCTACAGGGATCCTATGAGCAGTTCTTC. Combining the CDR3 with reference TRBV7-8 and TRBJ2-1 gives the whole variable domain GAGVSQSPRYKVAKRGQDVALRCDPISGHVSLFWYQQALGQGPEFLTYFQNEAQLDKSGLPSDRFFAERPEGSVSTLKIQRTQQEDSAVYLCASSLQGSYEQFFGPGTRLTVL.

V usage is TRBV29-1 and J usage is TRBJ2-1; 8 nucleotides align to TRBD1. V shed 5 bases and J 3 bases; nucleotides not matched to a gene: 6. Germline values: CDR1 SQVTM, CDR2 ANQGSEA. This CDR3 region has 14 residues. CDR3 loop: CSVYDRGRYNEQFF. The CDR3 DNA reads as TGCAGCGTTTACGACAGGGGCCGCTACAATGAGCAGTTCTTC.

The genes are TRBV10-1 and TRBJ2-3; 7 bases map to TRBD2. The CDR3 length is 14 residues. V lost 4 bases and J lost 9; bases outside the gene matches: 10. Per germline, CDR1 WNHNN and CDR2 SYGVQD (reference sequence). CDR3 protein: CASSGVGRELTQYF. The CDR3 DNA is TGCGCCAGCAGTGGGGTTGGGCGGGAGCTGACGCAGTATTTT.

The genes are TRBV4-1 and TRBJ1-2; 7 bases fit TRBD1. Germline CDR1 is MGHRA and CDR2 is YSYEKL. This CDR3 has 15 residues. The J segment lost 8 bases and the V segment lost 0 bases, leaving 9 bases of the junction unmatched. In DNA, the CDR3 is TGCGCCAGCAGCCAAGAGACAGGGATTTTGGGAGGCTACACCTTC. Protein: CASSQETGILGGYTF.

The gene calls are TRBV7-8 and TRBJ2-5; D possibly uses TRBD1 or TRBD2 (5 bases each). The CDR3 loop spans 14 amino acids. V lost 7 bases to trimming and J lost 2 bases, with 14 bases between them. Germline V gene sequence: CDR1 SGHVS, CDR2 FQNEAQ. CDR3 DNA sequence: TGTGCCAGCAACTTGGGGCTAGCTCAAGAGACCCAGTACTTC. It encodes CASNLGLAQETQYF.

The chain recombines TRBV6-5 with TRBJ2-5; D gene unclear. This CDR3 spans 14 amino acids. The V gene's germline CDR1 is MNHEY and CDR2 SVGAGI. Trimming removed 6 bases at V and 1 base at J, with 12 bases between. CDR3 DNA: TGTGCCAGCAGCCCTACAGAGGTCCAAGAGACCCAGTACTTC. Protein: CASSPTEVQETQYF.

V and J are TRBV2 and TRBJ1-1; tentative D call: TRBD1 (6 bases). CDR1 is SNHLY, CDR2 FYNNEI, per germline. This CDR3 has 13 residues. Trimming took off 4 bases at V and 3 bases at J, with 9 bases between the two ends. CDR3 residues: CASSVTGYTEAFF. CDR3 coding DNA: TGTGCCAGCAGTGTCACAGGGTACACTGAAGCTTTCTTT. The whole variable domain, filled in from reference TRBV2 and TRBJ1-1, reads EPEVTQTPSHQVTQMGQEVILRCVPISNHLYFYWYRQILGQKVEFLVSFYNNEISEKSEIFDDQFSVERPDGSNFTLKIRSTKLEDSAMYFCASSVTGYTEAFFGQGTRLTVV.

This chain links TRBV6-5 with TRBJ2-1; D might be TRBD1 or TRBD2, each matching 5 bases. Germline lookup yields CDR1 MNHEY and CDR2 SVGAGI. Trimming cost V 0 bases and J 6 bases, with 9 bases left between them. CDR3 length: 14 residues. CDR3 DNA sequence: TGTGCCAGCAGTTACTCGATCGGGACCAATGAGCAGTTCTTC. Protein: CASSYSIGTNEQFF.

The rearrangement joins TRBV5-1 to TRBJ2-7, with 9 bases identical to TRBD2. Germline lookup yields CDR1 SGHRS and CDR2 YFSETQ. The CDR3 runs to 15 residues. V lost 5 bases, J lost 7 bases, and 13 bases stayed unmatched. This CDR3 reads CASRSGREGLEEQYF. In DNA, the CDR3 is TGCGCCAGCAGATCCGGGCGGGAGGGCTTGGAGGAGCAGTACTTC. The variable domain in full, completed from reference TRBV5-1 and TRBJ2-7, reads KAGVTQTPRYLIKTRGQQVTLSCSPISGHRSVSWYQQTPGQGLQFLFEYFSETQRNKGNFPGRFSGRQFSNSRSEMNVSTLELGDSALYLCASRSGREGLEEQYFGPGTRLTVT.

V usage is TRBV7-9 and J usage is TRBJ2-5; D not certain. This CDR3 contains 13 residues. From germline, CDR1 is SEHNR and CDR2 FQNEAQ (reference sequence). Trimming took off 10 bases at V and 3 bases at J, with 15 bases between the two ends. The CDR3 is CATARPLEETQYF. For the CDR3, the DNA is TGTGCCACCGCGCGCCCCTTAGAAGAGACCCAGTACTTC.

The chain couples TRBV5-4 to TRBJ2-5, with D possibly TRBD2 on 5 matching bases. The V end lost 6 bases, the J end lost 4 bases, and 16 bases lay between the germline ends. Germline CDR1 is SGHNT and CDR2 is YYREEE (reference sequence). The CDR3 covers 14 residues. The CDR3 DNA follows: TGTGCCAGCACCATTGGTCAAAGCGGAGAGACCCAGTACTTC. Translation gives CASTIGQSGETQYF.

The chain combines TRBV7-8 with TRBJ1-5, with 7 positions matching TRBD1. From germline, CDR1 is SGHVS and CDR2 FQNEAQ. CDR3 length: 14 residues. Trimming took 6 bases from V and 7 from J; bases not matched to a gene: 9. CDR3 sequence (DNA): TGTGCCAGCAGTCAGACAGGGACCGGCCAGCCCCAGCATTTT. This encodes CASSQTGTGQPQHF.

A few counts support this clone. V usage is TRBV10-3 and J usage is TRBJ1-4; tentative D call: TRBD1 (5 bases). This CDR3 spans 13 amino acids. Deletions cut 3 bases from V and 4 bases from J, with 6 bases between. Germline V gene lookup returns CDR1 ENHRY and CDR2 SYGVKD. In DNA, the CDR3 is TGTGCCATCAGTGAACAGGATAATGAAAAACTGTTTTTT. As protein: CAISEQDNEKLFF.

The gene calls are TRBV7-8 and TRBJ1-5; tentative D call: TRBD1 (5 bases). V was trimmed by 5 bases and J by 3 bases, leaving 11 bases between them. CDR1 is SGHVS, CDR2 FQNEAQ, per germline. This CDR3 has 14 residues. CDR3 in DNA: TGTGCCAGCAGCCCCGACAGTTTCAATCAGCCCCAGCATTTT. As protein: CASSPDSFNQPQHF.

The chain carries TRBV7-6 and TRBJ1-1, with D possibly TRBD1 on 5 matching bases. V lost 4 bases to trimming and J lost 5 bases, with 8 bases between them. CDR1 and CDR2 (germline): SGHVS, FNYEAQ. The CDR3 consists of 12 residues. CDR3 sequence reads: CASSSGGTEAFF. CDR3 nucleotides: TGTGCCAGCAGCTCCGGGGGGACTGAAGCTTTCTTT.